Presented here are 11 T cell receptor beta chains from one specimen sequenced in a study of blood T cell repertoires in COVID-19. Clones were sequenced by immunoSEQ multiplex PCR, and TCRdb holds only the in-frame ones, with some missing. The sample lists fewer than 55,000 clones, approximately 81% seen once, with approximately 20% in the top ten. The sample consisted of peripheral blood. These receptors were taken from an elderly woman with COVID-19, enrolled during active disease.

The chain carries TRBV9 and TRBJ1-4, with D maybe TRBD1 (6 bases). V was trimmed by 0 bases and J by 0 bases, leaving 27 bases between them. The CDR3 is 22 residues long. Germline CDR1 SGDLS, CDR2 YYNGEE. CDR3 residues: CASSVGLGGYGPSPATNEKLFF. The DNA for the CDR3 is TGTGCCAGCAGCGTAGGCTTAGGGGGTTATGGACCCAGCCCTGCAACTAATGAAAAACTGTTTTTT.

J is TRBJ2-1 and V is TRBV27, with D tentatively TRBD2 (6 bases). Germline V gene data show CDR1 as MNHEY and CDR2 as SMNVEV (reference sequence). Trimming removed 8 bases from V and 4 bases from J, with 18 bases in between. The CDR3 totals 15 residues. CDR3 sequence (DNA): TGTGCCAGCCGCTCTTCTGCGGGATGGTACAATGAGCAGTTCTTC. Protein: CASRSSAGWYNEQFF.

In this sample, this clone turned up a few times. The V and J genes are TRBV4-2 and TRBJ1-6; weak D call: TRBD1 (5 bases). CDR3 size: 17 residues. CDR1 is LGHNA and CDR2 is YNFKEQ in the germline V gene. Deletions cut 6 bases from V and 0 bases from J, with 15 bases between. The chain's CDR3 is CASRPFTGSSYNSPLHF. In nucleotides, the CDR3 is TGTGCCAGCAGACCTTTTACAGGCAGCTCCTATAATTCACCCCTCCACTTT.

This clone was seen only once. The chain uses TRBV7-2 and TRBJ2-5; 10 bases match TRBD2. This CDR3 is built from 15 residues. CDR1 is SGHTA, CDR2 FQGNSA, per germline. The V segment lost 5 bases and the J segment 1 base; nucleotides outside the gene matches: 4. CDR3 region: CASSARTSGQETQYF. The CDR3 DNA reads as TGTGCCAGCAGCGCCCGGACTAGCGGCCAAGAGACCCAGTACTTC.

CDR3 residues: CAIRSHSGAYEQYF. The CDR3 nucleotides are TGTGCCATCAGATCTCATAGCGGGGCCTACGAGCAGTACTTC. V usage is TRBV10-3 and J usage is TRBJ2-7; 8 nucleotides align to TRBD2. Germline CDR1 is ENHRY and CDR2 is SYGVKD. Losses at the gene ends were 6 bases for V and 2 bases for J; bases not matched to a gene: 6. The CDR3 runs 14 residues.

The CDR3 sequence is CASSTPGTSGRVQETQYF. CDR3 in DNA: TGTGCCAGCAGCACCCCCGGGACTAGCGGGAGAGTCCAAGAGACCCAGTACTTC. The chain joins TRBV7-9 to TRBJ2-5, with 14 bases that match TRBD2. The trim removed 5 bases at V and 1 base at J, leaving 9 bases unmatched. The CDR3 runs 18 residues. From germline, CDR1 is SEHNR and CDR2 FQNEAQ (reference sequence).

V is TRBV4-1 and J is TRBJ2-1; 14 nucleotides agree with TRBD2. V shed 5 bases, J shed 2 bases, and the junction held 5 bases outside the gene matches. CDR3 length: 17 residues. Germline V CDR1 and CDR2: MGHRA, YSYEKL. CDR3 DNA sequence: TGCGCCAGCAGCGCGGGACTAGCGGGAGTAGCCTACAATGAGCAGTTCTTC. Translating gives CASSAGLAGVAYNEQFF.

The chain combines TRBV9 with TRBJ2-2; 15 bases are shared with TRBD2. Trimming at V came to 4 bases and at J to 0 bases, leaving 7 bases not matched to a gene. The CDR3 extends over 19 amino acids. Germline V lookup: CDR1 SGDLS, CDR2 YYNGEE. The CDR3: CASSPLGLAGGSNTGELFF. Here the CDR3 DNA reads TGTGCCAGCAGCCCCCTGGGACTAGCGGGAGGTTCGAACACCGGGGAGCTGTTTTTT.

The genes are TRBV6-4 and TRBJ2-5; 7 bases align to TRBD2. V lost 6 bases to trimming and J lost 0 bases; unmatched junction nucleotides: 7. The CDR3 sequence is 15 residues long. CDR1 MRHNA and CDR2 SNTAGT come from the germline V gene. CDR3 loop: CASRGGRAYQETQYF. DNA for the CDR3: TGTGCCAGCAGGGGGGGGAGGGCCTACCAAGAGACCCAGTACTTC.

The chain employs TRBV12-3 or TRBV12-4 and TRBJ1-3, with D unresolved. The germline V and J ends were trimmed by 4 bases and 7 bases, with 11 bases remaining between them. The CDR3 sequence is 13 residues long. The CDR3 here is CASSYREANTIYF. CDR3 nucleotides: TGTGCCAGCAGTTACCGCGAAGCGAACACCATATATTTT.

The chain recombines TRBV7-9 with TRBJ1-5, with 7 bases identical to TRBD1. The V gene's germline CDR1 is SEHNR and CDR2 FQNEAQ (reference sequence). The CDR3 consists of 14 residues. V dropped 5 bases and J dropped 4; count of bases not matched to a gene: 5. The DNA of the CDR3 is TGTGCCAGCAGCCGGGCAGGGGGGAATCAGCCCCAGCATTTT. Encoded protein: CASSRAGGNQPQHF.